Listed here are 19 T cell receptor beta chains from one sample, sequenced in a study of cytomegalovirus exposure and HLA in healthy donors. The PCR made use of 60 Vbeta and 13 Jbeta primers. Here immunoSEQ multiplex PCR was the method, and the copy in TCRdb shows in-frame clones only, minus some. The table lists 140,000 to 150,000 clones, over 60% of them singletons. Sequences were obtained from PBMCs. These receptors originate from a man in his forties or fifties in good health and CMV-seronegative.

A single count supports this clone. The chain links TRBV7-2 to TRBJ2-5, with 10 bases identical to TRBD2. The CDR3 is 15 residues long. V shed 3 bases, J shed 4 bases, and the junction held 5 bases outside the gene matches. Germline CDR1 is SGHTA and CDR2 is FQGNSA. CDR3 loop: CASSFPIAGGETQYF. In DNA, the CDR3 is TGTGCCAGCAGCTTCCCGATAGCGGGAGGAGAGACCCAGTACTTC.

The rearrangement joins TRBV27 to TRBJ1-5; 9 nucleotides agree with TRBD1. This CDR3 has 15 amino acids. Germline V gene data show CDR1 as MNHEY and CDR2 as SMNVEV (reference sequence). The junction had 6 bases not matched to a gene; V was cut back by 2 bases and J by 7 bases. The CDR3 here is CASSLTRDRAQPQHF. The CDR3 DNA follows: TGTGCCAGCAGTTTAACCCGGGACAGGGCACAGCCCCAGCATTTT.

The V call is TRBV10-1, the J call TRBJ2-3; tentative D call: TRBD1 (6 bases). CDR1 is WNHNN and CDR2 is SYGVQD in the germline V gene (reference sequence). V dropped 4 bases and J dropped 4 bases, with 12 bases sitting between them. The CDR3 is 14 residues long. The CDR3 loop reads CASSVAGAADTQYF. CDR3 coding DNA: TGCGCCAGCAGTGTCGCAGGGGCAGCAGATACGCAGTATTTT.

This rearrangement joins TRBV5-1 to TRBJ1-1, with D unresolved. Trimming pared 4 bases from V and 3 bases from J, leaving 13 bases between. The CDR3 is 14 amino acids. Germline V gene data show CDR1 as SGHRS and CDR2 as YFSETQ. CDR3 coding DNA: TGCGCCAGCAGCCTCCGTTCGCAGGACACTGAAGCTTTCTTT. The encoded protein is CASSLRSQDTEAFF.

V and J are TRBV6-4 and TRBJ2-3; 8 bases match TRBD2. This CDR3 is 15 amino acids long. V dropped 3 bases and J dropped 6; count of bases not matched to a gene: 8. Per the germline V gene, CDR1 is MRHNA and CDR2 is SNTAGT. Written as DNA, the CDR3 is TGTGCCAGCAGTGAAGATAGCGGGGATCTTGATACGCAGTATTTT. It is translated as CASSEDSGDLDTQYF.

This clone was found a few times. The chain is built from TRBV4-2 and TRBJ1-5, with 7 nucleotides matching TRBD1. Germline lookup yields CDR1 LGHNA and CDR2 YNFKEQ. V trimming: 9 bases; J trimming: 3 bases; junction bases outside the gene matches: 2. This CDR3 is 12 amino acids long. Written as DNA, the CDR3 is TGTGCCAGTAGGGGGCCCAATCAGCCCCAGCATTTT. Translating gives CASRGPNQPQHF.

This rearrangement joins TRBV19 to TRBJ1-2; a possible D gene is TRBD1 (6 bases). Germline CDR1 is LNHDA and CDR2 is SQIVND (reference sequence). The CDR3 is 13 residues long. V was clipped by 3 bases and J by 8 bases, with 13 bases between them. CDR3 DNA sequence: TGTGCCAGTAGTATCAACAGGGCTGCGGGCTACACCTTC. This codes for CASSINRAAGYTF.

There are a few counts of this clone. The rearrangement uses TRBV4-3 and TRBJ2-1, with D possibly being TRBD1 (5 bases). The CDR3 consists of 15 residues. The V gene's germline CDR1 is LGHNA and CDR2 YSLEER. With 3 bases removed from V and 1 base from J, the gap between germline ends came to 10 bases. CDR3 nucleotides: TGCGCCAGCAGCCATCGTAGGACATCCTACAATGAGCAGTTCTTC. It translates to CASSHRRTSYNEQFF.

The sample holds a few counts of this clone. The chain employs TRBV5-5 and TRBJ2-3, with TRBD1 matching 9 bases. J gave up 4 bases and V 5 bases, and 8 bases lay outside the gene matches. Germline loops: CDR1 SGHKS, CDR2 YYEKEE (reference sequence). The length of the CDR3 is 15 residues. Here the CDR3 DNA reads TGTGCCAGCAGGCGGGGACAGGGAGCACCAGATACGCAGTATTTT. It is translated as CASRRGQGAPDTQYF.

The V call is TRBV5-1, the J call TRBJ2-1, with 12 nucleotides matching TRBD2. V shed 4 bases and J 7 bases; nucleotides not matched to a gene: 6. The CDR3 length is 15 residues. Germline V gene data show CDR1 as SGHRS and CDR2 as YFSETQ. CDR3: CASSPTSGSRNEQFF. The CDR3 nucleotides read TGCGCCAGCAGCCCGACTAGCGGGAGTCGGAATGAGCAGTTCTTC.

The chain links TRBV4-3 to TRBJ2-5; TRBD2 matches 10 bases. The DNA end lines up better with TRBJ2-7; the J call may be wrong. The CDR3 totals 15 residues. The germline V gene has CDR1 LGHNA and CDR2 YSLEER. CDR3: CASSQVLAGADEQYF. CDR3 bases: TGCGCCAGCAGCCAAGTCCTAGCGGGAGCGGACGAGCAGTACTTC.

The CDR3 loop reads CATSRGGQGSETQYF. Written as DNA, the CDR3 is TGTGCCACCAGCAGAGGGGGGCAGGGTAGTGAGACCCAGTACTTC. The J gene is TRBJ2-5, the V gene TRBV15; D possibly corresponds to TRBD1 (6 bases). Trimming stripped 1 base from V and 5 bases from J, with 14 bases between. This CDR3 is built from 15 residues. Germline CDR1 is LNHNV and CDR2 is YYDKDF (reference sequence).

V usage is TRBV27 and J usage is TRBJ2-2, with D perhaps TRBD2 (6 bases). The V gene lost 6 bases and the J gene lost 5 bases, with 16 bases spanning the gap. The germline CDR1 and CDR2 sequences are MNHEY and SMNVEV (reference sequence). The CDR3 loop spans 15 amino acids. CDR3 DNA: TGTGCCAGCAGCCGCCTCGGGGGTAATACCGGGGAGCTGTTTTTT. The encoded protein is CASSRLGGNTGELFF.

V gene TRBV19 combines with J gene TRBJ1-2, with a weak D call TRBD1 (6 bases). Trimming pared 6 bases from V and 4 bases from J, leaving 9 bases between. Germline CDR1 is LNHDA and CDR2 is SQIVND (reference sequence). The CDR3 spans 12 residues. The CDR3 bases are TGTGCCAGTAGGAGGGGGACCTATGGCTACACCTTC. Its translation is CASRRGTYGYTF.

This chain links TRBV7-2 with TRBJ1-2, with a possible D match to TRBD1 (5 bases). Germline-derived CDR1 and CDR2 are SGHTA and FQGNSA. The V end lost 1 base, the J end lost 3 bases, and 12 bases lay between the germline ends. The CDR3 length is 15 residues. The CDR3: CASSLVGGVDYGYTF. CDR3 coding DNA: TGTGCCAGCAGCTTAGTAGGAGGGGTTGACTATGGCTACACCTTC.

This clone was counted between two and nine times. This chain links TRBV5-8 with TRBJ1-3; TRBD1 aligns across 9 bases. Germline-derived CDR1 and CDR2 are SGHTS and YDEGEE. J lost 2 bases, V lost 2 bases, and 2 bases had no gene match. This CDR3 has 15 amino acids. As DNA, the CDR3 is TGTGCCAGCAGCTTCGGGACAGGGCCTGGAAACACCATATATTTT. Encoded protein: CASSFGTGPGNTIYF.

This chain connects TRBV4-3 to TRBJ2-2; D perhaps matches TRBD2 (6 bases). The CDR3 has 14 amino acids. Per the germline V gene, CDR1 is LGHNA and CDR2 is YSLEER. V was cut by 4 bases and J by 3 bases, with 9 bases left in between. In nucleotides, the CDR3 is TGCGCCAGCAGCCGGGGACTTTACACCGGGGAGCTGTTTTTT. It encodes CASSRGLYTGELFF.

This chain connects TRBV7-2 to TRBJ1-1; the D is unclear. Germline-derived CDR1 and CDR2 are SGHTA and FQGNSA. V lost 1 base and J lost 3, with 9 bases in between. The CDR3 spans 14 residues. CDR3 in amino acids: CASSLGGTYTEAFF. CDR3 DNA sequence: TGTGCCAGCAGCTTAGGAGGCACATACACTGAAGCTTTCTTT.

The chain is built from TRBV25-1 and TRBJ2-1; 9 nucleotides line up with TRBD2. Germline-derived CDR1 and CDR2 are MGHDK and SYGVNS. V lost 6 bases to trimming and J lost 5 bases; unmatched junction nucleotides: 8. The CDR3 sequence is 15 residues long. DNA of the CDR3: TGTGCCAGCAGCCCAGCGGGAGGTTTTGACAATGAGCAGTTCTTC. Amino acid sequence: CASSPAGGFDNEQFF. The full variable domain, completed using reference TRBV25-1 and TRBJ2-1, is EADIYQTPRYLVIGTGKKITLECSQTMGHDKMYWYQQDPGMELHLIHYSYGVNSTEKGDLSSESTVSRIRTEHFPLTLESARPSHTSQYLCASSPAGGFDNEQFFGPGTRLTVL.